The entry below gives a single T cell receptor beta chain sequence along with its context. The V gene lost 0 bases and the J gene lost 7 bases, with 17 bases spanning the gap. Germline V lookup: CDR1 SGDLS, CDR2 YYNGEE. The CDR3 loop spans 15 amino acids. The data are from a study of shared clonotypes between healthy human individuals. TCRdb's table, derived via immunoSEQ multiplex PCR, lists solely in-frame clones and lacks some. The profile shows fewer than 650,000 clones, around 80% of them singletons. The sample was PBMCs. The chain joins TRBV9 to TRBJ2-7; a weak D match, TRBD2 (6 bases). The clonotype originates from a woman between 40 and 50 years old in good health. Some clones in this sample may be carry-over from other donors' samples. CDR3 bases: TGTGCCAGCAGCGTAGATGGGGGGAGGACGAGGGAGCAGTACTTC. Protein sequence: CASSVDGGRTREQYF.